A selection of T cell receptor beta chains follows, all from one sample in a study of T cells after yellow fever vaccination. TCRdb reprocessed the 5' RACE reads with MiXCR, giving one entry per CDR3 protein. The table shows around 46,000 distinct CDR3 sequences, with 6.8% occurring only once. Source: CD8+ T cells not binding an NS4B(214-222) dextramer, sorted from PBMCs, taken 45 days after the yellow fever booster vaccination. Every receptor here comes from a man aged 25 to 40 who received the YFV17D yellow fever vaccine. Each CDR3 is given with its conserved first and last residue. A D gene is named only where the DNA matches it firmly. Size tells how often a clone was seen (once, few, many) or the class of an expanded clone, and some rows leave it out.

v_call	clone_size	d_call	j_call	cdr3_aa	cdr3_nt
TRBV20-1	many	-	TRBJ2-5	CSASQETQYF	TGCAGTGCTTCACAAGAGACCCAGTACTTC
TRBV6-5	many	-	TRBJ1-1	CASIGEGAENTEAFF	TGTGCCAGCATAGGGGAGGGAGCGGAGAACACTGAAGCTTTCTTT
TRBV9	many	-	TRBJ2-5	CASSVDVGGETQYF	TGTGCCAGCAGCGTAGATGTGGGAGGTGAGACCCAGTACTTC
TRBV5-1	many	TRBD2	TRBJ2-7	CASSLAGTGTYLAGADYEQYF	TGCGCCAGCAGCTTGGCCGGGACCGGGACATACCTAGCGGGAGCAGACTACGAGCAGTACTTC
TRBV20-1	many	-	TRBJ2-7	CSAPLGYISYEQYF	TGCAGTGCGCCGTTGGGCTACATCTCCTACGAGCAGTACTTC
TRBV20-1	few	-	TRBJ2-1	CSAETEGSYNEQFF	TGCAGTGCTGAGACTGAGGGCTCCTACAATGAGCAGTTCTTC
TRBV28	many	TRBD2	TRBJ2-5	CASSFTPGLAGVGQETQYF	TGTGCCAGCAGTTTTACGCCGGGACTAGCGGGAGTCGGTCAAGAGACCCAGTACTTC
TRBV6-2/TRBV6-3	many	-	TRBJ1-5	CASSDGTHQPQHF	TGTGCCAGCAGTGACGGGACGCATCAGCCCCAGCATTTT
TRBV5-6	-	TRBD2	TRBJ2-3	CARSPGTRGGDTQYF	TGTGCCAGGAGCCCCGGGACCCGCGGGGGAGATACGCAGTATTTT
TRBV5-5	many	-	TRBJ2-2	CASSLAAQGGGELFF	TGTGCCAGCAGCTTGGCGGCTCAGGGCGGCGGGGAGCTGTTTTTT
TRBV20-1	many	-	TRBJ1-5	CSARGDVQPQHF	TGCAGTGCTAGGGGGGATGTTCAGCCCCAGCATTTT
TRBV18	many	-	TRBJ1-2	CASEDGYTF	TGTGCCAGCGAAGATGGCTACACCTTC
TRBV11-2	many	TRBD2	TRBJ2-1	CASSPTLAGGLNEQFF	TGTGCCAGCAGCCCGACGTTAGCGGGAGGGCTCAATGAGCAGTTCTTC
TRBV5-4	-	-	TRBJ2-3	CASSLAGLADTDTQYF	TGTGCCAGCAGCTTGGCCGGCCTCGCTGACACAGATACGCAGTATTTT
TRBV27	many	TRBD2	TRBJ2-1	CASSFGLAGANEQFF	TGTGCCAGCAGTTTTGGTCTAGCGGGAGCCAATGAGCAGTTCTTC
TRBV9	many	TRBD2	TRBJ2-5	CASSPPLGEGQETQYF	TGTGCCAGCAGCCCCCCTCTCGGGGAGGGGCAAGAGACCCAGTACTTC
TRBV12-3/TRBV12-4	-	-	TRBJ1-5	CASSSEERVFSNQPQHF	TGTGCCAGCAGTTCGGAGGAGAGGGTTTTCAGCAATCAGCCCCAGCATTTT
TRBV5-6	many	-	TRBJ2-7	CASSKILSSYEQYF	TGTGCCAGCAGCAAAATACTGAGCTCCTACGAGCAGTACTTC
TRBV9	many	-	TRBJ2-7	CASTPGSSYEQYF	TGTGCCAGCACCCCGGGGAGCTCCTACGAGCAGTACTTC
TRBV7-9	many	-	TRBJ2-7	CASSLGGASYEQYF	TGTGCCAGCAGCTTAGGGGGAGCGTCCTACGAGCAGTACTTC
TRBV15	many	-	TRBJ2-2	CATSRGSGENTGELFF	TGTGCCACCAGCAGAGGCAGCGGAGAGAACACCGGGGAGCTGTTTTTT
TRBV29-1	-	-	TRBJ1-2	CSVEDRSNYGYTF	TGCAGCGTTGAAGACCGATCTAACTATGGCTACACCTTC
TRBV6-2/TRBV6-3	many	-	TRBJ2-7	CASSYIFTHARQIHEQYF	TGTGCCAGCAGTTACATCTTTACGCATGCCAGACAGATCCACGAGCAGTACTTC
TRBV19	-	-	TRBJ1-5	CASSSQTRNQPQHF	TGTGCCAGTAGTTCCCAGACTCGCAATCAGCCCCAGCATTTT
TRBV7-3	few	-	TRBJ2-7	CASSLSTSYEQYF	TGTGCCAGCAGCTTATCGACGAGCTACGAGCAGTACTTC
TRBV27	many	TRBD1	TRBJ1-1	CASRDSHTEAFF	TGTGCCTCACGGGACAGTCACACTGAAGCTTTCTTT
TRBV18	many	-	TRBJ1-1	CASSLRTPATMNTEAFF	TGTGCCAGCTCACTGCGGACGCCGGCGACTATGAACACTGAAGCTTTCTTT
TRBV10-1	many	-	TRBJ2-1	CASSPMGSYNEQFF	TGCGCCAGCAGCCCTATGGGCTCCTACAATGAGCAGTTCTTC
TRBV20-1	many	TRBD2	TRBJ2-7	CSALTSGLSYEQYF	TGCAGTGCGCTGACTAGCGGCCTCTCCTACGAGCAGTACTTC
TRBV12-3/TRBV12-4	many	-	TRBJ2-7	CASSSDPPPPVQYF	TGTGCCAGCAGTTCGGACCCGCCTCCGCCCGTGCAGTACTTC
TRBV28	many	-	TRBJ2-5	CASSLVETQYF	TGTGCCAGCAGTTTGGTCGAGACCCAGTACTTC
TRBV7-6	many	TRBD2	TRBJ2-1	CASSLDVGGSFSYNEQFF	TGTGCCAGCAGCTTAGACGTCGGCGGGAGCTTCTCCTACAATGAGCAGTTCTTC
TRBV28	many	-	TRBJ2-7	CASTRRGDEQYF	TGTGCCAGCACGAGGAGGGGGGACGAGCAGTACTTC
TRBV13	many	TRBD2	TRBJ2-7	CASSTGLAGGEQYF	TGTGCCAGCAGCACGGGACTAGCGGGAGGCGAGCAGTACTTC
TRBV29-1	many	TRBD1	TRBJ1-1	CSVVTGDYTEAFF	TGCAGCGTTGTTACAGGGGATTACACTGAAGCTTTCTTT
TRBV7-2	many	TRBD2	TRBJ2-3	CASSPMTSPDTQYF	TGTGCCAGCAGCCCCATGACTAGCCCAGATACGCAGTATTTT
TRBV19	few	-	TRBJ2-3	CASTGSEDTQYF	TGTGCCAGTACCGGGTCCGAGGATACGCAGTATTTT
TRBV7-9	many	-	TRBJ1-1	CASLSPGLEAFF	TGTGCCAGCCTAAGTCCAGGACTGGAAGCTTTCTTT
TRBV4-3	many	-	TRBJ1-4	CASSQDWAGNEKLFF	TGCGCCAGCAGCCAAGATTGGGCAGGGAATGAAAAACTGTTTTTT
TRBV12-3/TRBV12-4	many	-	TRBJ2-1	CASSYPGNEQFF	TGTGCCAGCAGTTACCCTGGCAATGAGCAGTTCTTC
TRBV7-9	many	TRBD1	TRBJ2-2	CASSTTDRENTGELFF	TGTGCCAGCAGCACCACGGACAGGGAGAACACCGGGGAGCTGTTTTTT
TRBV5-1	many	TRBD2	TRBJ2-7	CASNTGGPSEQYF	TGCGCCAGCAACACGGGAGGGCCCTCCGAGCAGTACTTC
TRBV4-3	many	TRBD2	TRBJ2-7	CASSPGGAFYEQYF	TGCGCCAGCAGCCCCGGGGGGGCCTTTTACGAGCAGTACTTC
TRBV20-1	many	-	TRBJ1-2	CSARSGAGISNYGYTF	TGCAGTGCTAGATCCGGCGCGGGCATATCTAACTATGGCTACACCTTC
TRBV19	many	-	TRBJ1-1	CASSIEELGEAFF	TGTGCCAGTAGTATAGAGGAGTTAGGTGAAGCTTTCTTT
TRBV5-1	many	TRBD2	TRBJ2-5	CASTREGHQETQYF	TGCGCCAGCACCAGGGAGGGCCATCAAGAGACCCAGTACTTC
TRBV2	many	-	TRBJ2-5	CASRDGDETQYF	TGTGCCAGCCGGGACGGCGATGAGACCCAGTACTTC
TRBV7-2	-	-	TRBJ2-5	CASSSGGLETQYF	TGTGCCAGCAGCTCGGGTGGTCTAGAGACCCAGTACTTC
TRBV19	many	-	TRBJ2-7	CASTGAGYEQYF	TGTGCCAGTACCGGGGCAGGCTACGAGCAGTACTTC
TRBV5-1	many	-	TRBJ2-1	CASSFSKINEQFF	TGCGCCAGCAGCTTCTCTAAGATCAATGAGCAGTTCTTC
TRBV20-1	many	-	TRBJ2-7	CSARDGRGEEQYF	TGCAGTGCTAGAGATGGGCGGGGAGAGGAGCAGTACTTC